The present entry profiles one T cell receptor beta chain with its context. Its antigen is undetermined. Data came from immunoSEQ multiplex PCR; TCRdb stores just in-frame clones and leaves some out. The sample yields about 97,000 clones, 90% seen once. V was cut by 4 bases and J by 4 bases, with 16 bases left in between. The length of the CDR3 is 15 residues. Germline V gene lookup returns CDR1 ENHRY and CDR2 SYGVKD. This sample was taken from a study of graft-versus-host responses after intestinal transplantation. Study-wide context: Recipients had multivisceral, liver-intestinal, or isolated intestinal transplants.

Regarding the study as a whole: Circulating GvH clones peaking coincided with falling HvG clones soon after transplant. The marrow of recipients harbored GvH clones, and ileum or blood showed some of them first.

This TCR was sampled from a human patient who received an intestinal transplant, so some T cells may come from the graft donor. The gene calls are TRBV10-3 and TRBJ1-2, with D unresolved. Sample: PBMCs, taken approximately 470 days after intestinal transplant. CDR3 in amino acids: CAISAERQPLYGYTF. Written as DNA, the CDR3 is TGTGCCATCAGTGCAGAGAGGCAGCCTCTCTATGGCTACACCTTC.